The entry below gives a single T cell receptor (beta chain) sequence along with its context. Its antigen remains unidentified. These data originate in a study of T cell responses to AZD1222 COVID-19 vaccine. Overall study context: Researchers grouped second doses given at about 4 or about 12 weeks into one pool. Study-wide points: The number of AZD1222 recipients seropositive at baseline was only five to seven. Repertoires were obtained solely post-peak T cell response.

Produced via immunoSEQ multiplex PCR; TCRdb's table is partial and in-frame only. Among over 140,000 clones listed, roughly 92% were seen once. The V gene's germline CDR1 is MDHEN and CDR2 SYDVKM. V lost 5 bases, J lost 0 bases, and 20 bases lay in between. The CDR3 runs 18 residues. This receptor was taken from an adult in good health. The chain recombines TRBV28 with TRBJ1-5, with D hard to call. The source was peripheral blood, collected on day 0 of AZD1222 vaccination. CDR3 amino acids: CASSGEGRGEYSNQPQHF. The CDR3, as DNA: TGTGCCAGCAGTGGAGAGGGCCGTGGGGAATATAGCAATCAGCCCCAGCATTTT.